The 32 T cell receptor beta chains below all came from one sample that was sequenced in a study of T cell changes during pregnancy in multiple sclerosis. The repertoire was sequenced with immunoSEQ multiplex PCR; TCRdb's copy has only in-frame clones and lacks some. This sample has about 43,000 clones; 85% to 90% occur once, and the top ten carry around 4.7%. The input for sequencing was peripheral blood, taken in the second trimester of pregnancy. The receptors shown here come from a female donor in good health, enrolled as a control in a pregnancy study.

This clone was detected once. This chain links TRBV7-2 with TRBJ2-1; 8 bases match TRBD2. CDR3 size: 16 residues. V dropped 1 base and J dropped 4; count of bases not matched to a gene: 6. CDR1 is SGHTA, CDR2 FQGNSA, per germline. CDR3 DNA sequence: TGTGCCAGCAGCTTAGTTGCGGGAGGCCTGTACAATGAGCAGTTCTTC. Its protein is CASSLVAGGLYNEQFF.

J is TRBJ2-3 and V is TRBV11-2; 7 nucleotides agree with TRBD2. This CDR3 region has 15 residues. Germline loops: CDR1 SGHAT, CDR2 FQNNGV. The ends lost 0 bases at V and 5 bases at J; junction bases unmatched: 5. DNA of the CDR3: TGTGCCAGCAGCTTAGACCCGGGAGGAGTAGATACGCAGTATTTT. It translates to CASSLDPGGVDTQYF.

This clone came up once. A junction boundary mismatches the germline segment, possibly from a read error. The chain is built from TRBV2 and TRBJ1-6; tentative D call: TRBD1 (6 bases). CDR1 SNHLY and CDR2 FYNNEI come from the germline V gene. The CDR3 totals 11 residues. CDR3: CASSFGGAFYF. The DNA for the CDR3 is TGTGCCAGCAGTTTCGGGGGGGCCTTTTACTTT.

This chain links TRBV30 with TRBJ2-7; possibly TRBD1 for D (6 bases). CDR3 length equals 12 residues. Germline V gene sequence: CDR1 GTSNPN, CDR2 SVGIG (reference sequence). V lost 3 bases and J lost 6, with 12 bases in between. CDR3 in DNA: TGTGCCTGGAGCGCCCAGGGGATCGAGCAGTACTTC. It specifies CAWSAQGIEQYF.

The V gene is TRBV5-1, the J gene TRBJ2-7; 10 nucleotides line up with TRBD2. This CDR3 spans 15 amino acids. Germline V CDR1 and CDR2: SGHRS, YFSETQ. V lost 0 bases and J lost 4; bases outside the gene matches: 4. The CDR3 is CASSLDLAGVYEQYF. CDR3 sequence (DNA): TGCGCCAGCAGCTTGGATCTAGCGGGAGTTTACGAGCAGTACTTC.

Here the CDR3 reads CASSFQGITEAFF. The CDR3 DNA is TGTGCCAGCAGTTTTCAGGGCATCACTGAAGCTTTCTTT. The chain recombines TRBV27 with TRBJ1-1; the D gene is possibly TRBD1 (5 bases). Looked up from germline, CDR1 is MNHEY and CDR2 is SMNVEV (reference sequence). This CDR3 is 13 amino acids long. V lost 3 bases to trimming and J lost 4 bases, with 9 bases between them.

V is TRBV6-1 and J is TRBJ2-7; D possibly corresponds to TRBD1 (5 bases). Trimming shortened V by 11 bases and J by 0 bases, and 17 bases separated the two germline ends. Per the germline V gene, CDR1 is MNHNS and CDR2 is SASEGT. CDR3 length: 14 amino acids. The CDR3 DNA reads TGTGCCGGAAGGCCCCGGCAGGGCTCCTACGAGCAGTACTTC. It translates to CAGRPRQGSYEQYF.

The chain combines TRBV7-9 with TRBJ2-5; D might be TRBD1 (5 bases). Looked up from germline, CDR1 is SEHNR and CDR2 is FQNEAQ (reference sequence). The germline V and J ends were trimmed by 1 base and 0 bases, with 15 bases remaining between them. This CDR3 spans 17 amino acids. CDR3 residues: CASSLGQGLGYQETQYF. CDR3 bases: TGTGCCAGCAGCTTAGGGCAGGGATTGGGGTACCAAGAGACCCAGTACTTC.

The chain recombines TRBV5-5 with TRBJ2-2, with D possibly TRBD2 on 6 matching bases. Germline CDR1 reads SGHKS; CDR2 reads YYEKEE (reference sequence). CDR3 length: 14 amino acids. The ends were cut back, 2 bases at V and 7 bases at J, with 12 bases in the middle. The CDR3 loop is CASSLPSVIGELFF. The CDR3 nucleotides are TGTGCCAGCAGCTTACCTAGCGTAATCGGGGAGCTGTTTTTT.

This clone has just a few counts. This sequence joins TRBV7-2 and TRBJ1-4, with unresolved D. This CDR3 contains 14 residues. V was pared by 5 bases and J by 4 bases, with 11 bases between. CDR1 and CDR2 from the germline V gene are SGHTA and FQGNSA. CDR3 in amino acids: CASSSVQFNEKLFF. CDR3 in DNA: TGTGCCAGCAGCAGCGTTCAGTTTAATGAAAAACTGTTTTTT.

The V gene is TRBV6-5, the J gene TRBJ1-2, with 8 nucleotides matching TRBD1. Unmatched junction bases numbered 9, after V lost 5 bases and J lost 7 bases. CDR3 length equals 14 residues. Germline V gives CDR1 MNHEY, CDR2 SVGAGI. In DNA form, the CDR3 reads TGTGCCAGCAGTCCACAGACAGGGGACCGTGGCTACACCTTC. Its translation is CASSPQTGDRGYTF.

The gene calls are TRBV5-4 and TRBJ1-1, with a tentative D call TRBD1 (5 bases). Germline V lookup: CDR1 SGHNT, CDR2 YYREEE (reference sequence). The CDR3 runs to 17 residues. Trimming removed 0 bases from V and 0 bases from J, with 15 bases in between. The CDR3 here is CASSLGAGPTMNTEAFF. CDR3 bases: TGTGCCAGCAGCTTGGGGGCGGGGCCAACGATGAACACTGAAGCTTTCTTT.

The V gene is TRBV7-9, the J gene TRBJ1-2; 9 bases align to TRBD1. The V gene end was trimmed by 5 bases and the J gene end by 2 bases; junction bases not matched to a gene: 3. CDR3 size: 14 residues. Per the germline V gene, CDR1 is SEHNR and CDR2 is FQNEAQ (reference sequence). The chain's CDR3 is CASSTGQGNYGYTF. The DNA of the CDR3 is TGTGCCAGCAGCACTGGACAGGGGAACTATGGCTACACCTTC.

This chain joins TRBV19 and TRBJ1-1; no firm D call. The CDR3 has 15 amino acids. CDR1 is LNHDA, CDR2 SQIVND, per germline (reference sequence). Trimming took off 5 bases at V and 0 bases at J, with 13 bases between the two ends. CDR3 loop: CASSLGIPMNTEAFF. As DNA, the CDR3 is TGTGCCAGTAGTCTAGGCATACCTATGAACACTGAAGCTTTCTTT.

This rearrangement joins TRBV30 to TRBJ2-1, with D possibly being TRBD2 (6 bases). Deletions cut 4 bases from V and 0 bases from J, with 10 bases between. This CDR3 region has 14 residues. The germline gives CDR1 GTSNPN, CDR2 SVGIG (reference sequence). DNA for the CDR3: TGTGCCTGGATAACGGGACTCTCCTACAATGAGCAGTTCTTC. Protein sequence: CAWITGLSYNEQFF.

The V and J genes are TRBV27 and TRBJ2-1; tentative D call: TRBD2 (5 bases). Per germline, CDR1 MNHEY and CDR2 SMNVEV (reference sequence). V was clipped by 2 bases and J by 8 bases, with 10 bases between them. The CDR3 has 13 amino acids. The CDR3 nucleotides read TGTGCCAGCAGTTTACGGACTCTCTATGAGCAGTTCTTC. The encoded protein is CASSLRTLYEQFF.

This rearrangement joins TRBV19 to TRBJ2-7; 15 nucleotides align to TRBD2. This CDR3 has 14 residues. Unmatched junction bases numbered 1, after V lost 4 bases and J lost 6 bases. CDR1 is LNHDA and CDR2 is SQIVND in the germline V gene (reference sequence). The CDR3 DNA follows: TGTGCCAGTAGTACGGGACTAGCGGGAGGCGAGCAGTACTTC. Its protein is CASSTGLAGGEQYF.

This rearrangement joins TRBV30 to TRBJ2-5; D uncertain. The last part of the DNA fits TRBJ2-7 better; the J call may be wrong. The V gene's germline CDR1 is GTSNPN and CDR2 SVGIG (reference sequence). This CDR3 has 11 residues. CDR3 DNA: TGTGCCTGGAGTAGAGACTACGAGCAGTACTTC. This sequence encodes CAWSRDYEQYF.

The sample holds a few counts of this clone. The J gene is TRBJ1-1, the V gene TRBV13; D remains ambiguous. V was cut by 10 bases and J by 13 bases, with 28 bases left in between. Germline-derived CDR1 and CDR2 are PRHDT and FYEKMQ (reference sequence). The CDR3 is made up of 14 amino acids. CDR3 region: CAIEKPPVMERGFF. The CDR3 nucleotides read TGTGCCATCGAAAAACCCCCCGTCATGGAAAGAGGTTTCTTT.

This chain joins TRBV6-5 and TRBJ2-5, with D unclear. The CDR3 extends over 12 amino acids. Germline V CDR1 and CDR2: MNHEY, SVGAGI. The V end lost 0 bases, the J end lost 4 bases, and 3 bases lay between the germline ends. The CDR3 protein is CASSYSRETQYF. Written as DNA, the CDR3 is TGTGCCAGCAGTTACTCCAGAGAGACCCAGTACTTC.

Only one count was recorded for this clone. The rearrangement links TRBV5-1 to TRBJ1-3; no definite D call. Trimming shortened V by 1 base and J by 0 bases, and 8 bases separated the two germline ends. The CDR3 extends over 15 amino acids. Germline V gene sequence: CDR1 SGHRS, CDR2 YFSETQ. CDR3 loop: CASSLPSSSGNTIYF. The CDR3 nucleotides read TGCGCCAGCAGCTTGCCCTCGAGCTCTGGAAACACCATATATTTT.

The chain employs TRBV10-1 and TRBJ2-3; 8 nucleotides line up with TRBD2. The ends lost 2 bases at V and 2 bases at J; junction bases unmatched: 3. In germline, CDR1 is WNHNN, CDR2 SYGVQD (reference sequence). The CDR3 contains 15 residues. CDR3 region: CASSEGGGITDTQYF. The CDR3 nucleotides read TGCGCCAGCAGTGAGGGCGGGGGGATCACAGATACGCAGTATTTT.

The chain has TRBV5-1 and TRBJ1-1; tentative D call: TRBD1 (5 bases). V was shortened by 3 bases and J by 0 bases, with 12 bases between the two germline ends. The CDR3 is 15 residues long. Germline loops: CDR1 SGHRS, CDR2 YFSETQ. CDR3 sequence reads: CASSSTAIMNTEAFF. The CDR3 DNA is TGCGCCAGCAGCTCGACAGCGATAATGAACACTGAAGCTTTCTTT.

The chain has TRBV10-2 and TRBJ1-5; no definite D call. Germline V gene data show CDR1 as WSHSY and CDR2 as SAAADI. The length of the CDR3 is 13 residues. Trimming left V 4 bases short and J 4 bases short, with 8 bases between. The CDR3 region has the DNA TGCGCCAGCAGTGGATCGGAGAATCAGCCCCAGCATTTT. The encoded protein is CASSGSENQPQHF.

The gene calls are TRBV7-2 and TRBJ1-1, with D perhaps matching TRBD1 (5 bases). CDR1 and CDR2 (germline): SGHTA, FQGNSA. CDR3 length equals 17 residues. Trimming removed 0 bases at V and 1 base at J, with 15 bases between. CDR3 in DNA: TGTGCCAGCAGCTTAGCGTGGGGGGGGACCGGGAACACTGAAGCTTTCTTT. This codes for CASSLAWGGTGNTEAFF.

This clone was counted a single time. V usage is TRBV6-1 and J usage is TRBJ2-1; TRBD2 agrees at 10 bases. The ends lost 4 bases at V and 5 bases at J; junction bases unmatched: 5. The CDR3 has 15 amino acids. CDR1 is MNHNS and CDR2 is SASEGT in the germline V gene. The CDR3 protein is CASSAQRGGDNEQFF. The DNA of the CDR3 is TGTGCCAGCAGTGCCCAGCGGGGGGGCGACAATGAGCAGTTCTTC.

In its sample, this clone was seen a few times. The chain recombines TRBV19 with TRBJ1-2; D gene unclear. This CDR3 contains 13 residues. Germline-derived CDR1 and CDR2 are LNHDA and SQIVND (reference sequence). The V and J ends lost 6 bases and 7 bases respectively, with 15 bases between them. CDR3 DNA: TGTGCCAGTAGCTCGAGCCCAGCGTCTGGCTACACCTTC. It specifies CASSSSPASGYTF.

The chain combines TRBV7-2 with TRBJ1-1; D gene unclear. This CDR3 has 14 amino acids. The V gene lost 2 bases and the J gene lost 5 bases, with 12 bases spanning the gap. Germline CDR1 SGHTA, CDR2 FQGNSA. The CDR3 nucleotides read TGTGCCAGCAGCTTATTGCAGGCGGGTACTGAAGCTTTCTTT. Encoded protein: CASSLLQAGTEAFF.

J is TRBJ2-7 and V is TRBV12-5; D is possibly TRBD1 (5 bases). Germline V gene data show CDR1 as LGHNT and CDR2 as FRNRAP. CDR3 length: 13 amino acids. Trimming left V 0 bases short and J 5 bases short, with 8 bases between. The DNA for the CDR3 is TGTGCTAGTGGTTTGGTGACAGTCCACGAGCAGTACTTC. This gives the protein CASGLVTVHEQYF.

The rearrangement uses TRBV9 and TRBJ2-1; 7 bases align to TRBD2. The CDR3 is made up of 15 amino acids. Trimming at V came to 4 bases and at J to 0 bases, leaving 4 bases not matched to a gene. CDR1 is SGDLS and CDR2 is YYNGEE in the germline V gene. The CDR3 is CASSSGGSSYNEQFF. Written as DNA, the CDR3 is TGTGCCAGCAGCTCGGGGGGAAGCTCCTACAATGAGCAGTTCTTC.

The rearrangement uses TRBV5-6 and TRBJ1-5; unclear D gene. CDR1 and CDR2 (germline): SGHDT, YYEEEE. Trimming cost V 4 bases and J 0 bases, with 11 bases left between them. The CDR3 runs 15 residues. The CDR3 bases are TGTGCCAGCAGCCCGGGAATTTATAGCAATCAGCCCCAGCATTTT. This sequence encodes CASSPGIYSNQPQHF.

This clone has more than one count but fewer than ten. This CDR3 is CASSDKFGGTTEAFF. In DNA form, the CDR3 reads TGTGCCAGCAGTGATAAATTCGGGGGGACCACTGAAGCTTTCTTT. V is TRBV2 and J is TRBJ1-1, with D possibly TRBD1 on 5 matching bases. V was pared by 3 bases and J by 4 bases, with 15 bases between. Per the germline V gene, CDR1 is SNHLY and CDR2 is FYNNEI. This CDR3 comprises 15 residues. Full variable domain (remainder filled in from reference TRBV2 and TRBJ1-1): EPEVTQTPSHQVTQMGQEVILRCVPISNHLYFYWYRQILGQKVEFLVSFYNNEISEKSEIFDDQFSVERPDGSNFTLKIRSTKLEDSAMYFCASSDKFGGTTEAFFGQGTRLTVV.